Below, one TCR beta chain is given with its context. This entry comes from a study of T cell changes during pregnancy in multiple sclerosis. Measured with immunoSEQ multiplex PCR; TCRdb has only the in-frame clones, and not every one. The sample records 60,000 to 75,000 clones, around 92% being singletons. CDR1 MNHEY and CDR2 SMNVEV come from the germline V gene (reference sequence). With 2 bases removed from V and 1 base from J, the gap between germline ends came to 12 bases. CDR3 length equals 15 residues. This specimen was peripheral blood, taken in the second trimester of pregnancy. The receptor was derived from a female donor in good health, enrolled as a control in a pregnancy study. The rearrangement uses TRBV27 and TRBJ2-7, with D possibly matching TRBD2 (7 bases). CDR3 sequence (DNA): TGTGCCAGCAGTTTAGGGGGCGGGGGTTCCTACGAGCAGTACTTC. Residues: CASSLGGGGSYEQYF.